A selection of T cell receptor beta chains follows, all from one sample in a study of identical twins. Using its own MiXCR run on the 5' RACE reads, TCRdb lists one record per CDR3 protein. The table has more than 350,000 distinct CDR3 sequences, 7% to 9.5% seen once. Sequenced: naive T cells sorted from blood. The origin of the receptors is a woman aged 50 to 60 in good health. Both conserved end residues are part of each CDR3. A D gene is named only where the DNA matches it firmly. Clone size, where shown, is once, few, many, or a class for clones that have expanded.

clone size: many
V gene: TRBV11-2
D gene: -
J gene: TRBJ2-2
CDR3 protein: CASSPRGGFTGELFF
CDR3 DNA: TGTGCCAGCAGCCCACGGGGCGGATTTACCGGGGAGCTGTTTTTT

clone size: many
V gene: TRBV12-3/TRBV12-4
D gene: TRBD2
J gene: TRBJ2-1
CDR3 protein: CASRETSGNEQFF
CDR3 DNA: TGTGCCAGCAGAGAGACTAGCGGTAATGAGCAGTTCTTC

clone size: -
V gene: TRBV3-1
D gene: TRBD1
J gene: TRBJ1-1
CDR3 protein: CASTPNLQGRVEAFF
CDR3 DNA: TGTGCCAGCACACCAAACCTACAGGGGCGGGTTGAAGCTTTCTTT

clone size: -
V gene: TRBV20-1
D gene: TRBD2
J gene: TRBJ2-7
CDR3 protein: CSATEAGGAYEQYF
CDR3 DNA: TGCAGTGCTACCGAAGCGGGAGGGGCATACGAGCAGTACTTC

clone size: many
V gene: TRBV12-3/TRBV12-4
D gene: -
J gene: TRBJ1-1
CDR3 protein: CASSRDTFEAFF
CDR3 DNA: TGTGCCAGCAGTCGGGACACTTTTGAAGCTTTCTTT

clone size: -
V gene: TRBV6-5
D gene: -
J gene: TRBJ1-2
CDR3 protein: CASSYGYGYTF
CDR3 DNA: TGTGCCAGCAGTTATGGCTATGGCTACACCTTC

clone size: few
V gene: TRBV7-3
D gene: -
J gene: TRBJ2-5
CDR3 protein: CASSSGWAAQETQYF
CDR3 DNA: TGTGCCAGCAGCTCCGGCTGGGCGGCCCAAGAGACCCAGTACTTC

clone size: many
V gene: TRBV7-9
D gene: -
J gene: TRBJ2-7
CDR3 protein: CASSPSGGYEQYF
CDR3 DNA: TGTGCCAGCAGCCCCTCCGGAGGTTACGAGCAGTACTTC

clone size: -
V gene: TRBV15
D gene: TRBD2
J gene: TRBJ2-3
CDR3 protein: CATSRAGGADTQYF
CDR3 DNA: TGTGCCACCAGTAGGGCGGGAGGGGCAGATACGCAGTATTTT

clone size: -
V gene: TRBV6-1
D gene: -
J gene: TRBJ1-1
CDR3 protein: CASSVRRNTEAFF
CDR3 DNA: TGTGCCAGCAGTGTGCGACGGAACACTGAAGCTTTCTTT

clone size: -
V gene: TRBV27
D gene: TRBD1
J gene: TRBJ2-7
CDR3 protein: CASSSDRGLYEQYF
CDR3 DNA: TGTGCCAGCAGTTCTGACAGGGGGCTCTACGAGCAGTACTTC

clone size: few
V gene: TRBV6-5
D gene: TRBD1
J gene: TRBJ1-1
CDR3 protein: CASSYFGQGMNTEAFF
CDR3 DNA: TGTGCCAGCAGTTACTTCGGACAGGGGATGAACACTGAAGCTTTCTTT

clone size: -
V gene: TRBV4-1
D gene: -
J gene: TRBJ2-1
CDR3 protein: CASSPSGKEQFF
CDR3 DNA: TGCGCCAGCAGCCCTTCCGGGAAGGAGCAGTTCTTC

clone size: few
V gene: TRBV7-2
D gene: TRBD2
J gene: TRBJ2-3
CDR3 protein: CASSLLVTSGRAVDTQYF
CDR3 DNA: TGTGCCAGCAGCCTTTTAGTAACTAGCGGGAGGGCCGTAGATACGCAGTATTTT

clone size: many
V gene: TRBV5-1
D gene: TRBD2
J gene: TRBJ2-7
CDR3 protein: CASSLAASGSLYEQYF
CDR3 DNA: TGCGCCAGCAGCTTGGCGGCTAGCGGGAGTCTCTACGAGCAGTACTTC

clone size: many
V gene: TRBV28
D gene: TRBD2
J gene: TRBJ2-3
CDR3 protein: CASSSLAGGTDTQYF
CDR3 DNA: TGTGCCAGCAGTTCGCTAGCGGGAGGCACAGATACGCAGTATTTT

clone size: few
V gene: TRBV20-1
D gene: TRBD1
J gene: TRBJ1-2
CDR3 protein: CSARVPGQGGYTF
CDR3 DNA: TGCAGTGCTAGAGTCCCGGGACAGGGTGGCTACACCTTC

clone size: -
V gene: TRBV11-2
D gene: -
J gene: TRBJ2-1
CDR3 protein: CASSSGVAYNEQFF
CDR3 DNA: TGTGCCAGCAGCTCGGGAGTCGCGTACAATGAGCAGTTCTTC

clone size: -
V gene: TRBV5-1
D gene: TRBD2
J gene: TRBJ2-1
CDR3 protein: CASSWTSGYGTENNEQFF
CDR3 DNA: TGCGCCAGCAGCTGGACTAGCGGGTACGGTACGGAAAACAATGAGCAGTTCTTC

clone size: -
V gene: TRBV9
D gene: TRBD2
J gene: TRBJ2-2
CDR3 protein: CASSVDAGGAGELFF
CDR3 DNA: TGTGCCAGCAGCGTGGATGCGGGAGGGGCCGGGGAGCTGTTTTTT

clone size: -
V gene: TRBV12-3/TRBV12-4
D gene: -
J gene: TRBJ1-2
CDR3 protein: CASSPSLGYGYTF
CDR3 DNA: TGTGCCAGCAGCCCTTCTCTTGGGTATGGCTACACCTTC

clone size: few
V gene: TRBV5-6
D gene: -
J gene: TRBJ1-4
CDR3 protein: CASSSYRADNEKLFF
CDR3 DNA: TGTGCCAGCAGCTCATACAGGGCGGACAATGAAAAACTGTTTTTT

clone size: few
V gene: TRBV29-1
D gene: TRBD2
J gene: TRBJ2-5
CDR3 protein: CSVEDRLAGKTQYF
CDR3 DNA: TGCAGCGTTGAAGATCGGCTAGCGGGGAAGACCCAGTACTTC

clone size: few
V gene: TRBV15
D gene: TRBD1
J gene: TRBJ1-4
CDR3 protein: CATSSSPGQGNEKLFF
CDR3 DNA: TGTGCCACCAGCAGTTCGCCGGGACAGGGAAATGAAAAACTGTTTTTT

clone size: many
V gene: TRBV24-1
D gene: TRBD2
J gene: TRBJ2-3
CDR3 protein: CATSTSGRRNTQYF
CDR3 DNA: TGTGCCACCAGTACTAGCGGGAGAAGGAATACGCAGTATTTT

clone size: few
V gene: TRBV5-1
D gene: -
J gene: TRBJ1-6
CDR3 protein: CASSFGPGVSGNSPLHF
CDR3 DNA: TGCGCCAGCAGCTTTGGTCCAGGGGTCAGTGGTAATTCACCCCTCCACTTT

clone size: many
V gene: TRBV3-1
D gene: -
J gene: TRBJ1-2
CDR3 protein: CASSQEQDTTSYGYTF
CDR3 DNA: TGTGCCAGCAGCCAAGAGCAAGATACCACATCCTATGGCTACACCTTC

clone size: -
V gene: TRBV30
D gene: -
J gene: TRBJ2-1
CDR3 protein: CAWMRTSSYNEQFF
CDR3 DNA: TGTGCCTGGATGAGGACAAGCTCCTACAATGAGCAGTTCTTC

clone size: -
V gene: TRBV5-1
D gene: TRBD1
J gene: TRBJ2-1
CDR3 protein: CASSNGQGSYNEQFF
CDR3 DNA: TGCGCCAGCAGCAACGGACAGGGCTCCTACAATGAGCAGTTCTTC

clone size: few
V gene: TRBV7-6
D gene: -
J gene: TRBJ2-5
CDR3 protein: CASSTEGTQYF
CDR3 DNA: TGTGCCAGCAGCACCGAGGGGACCCAGTACTTC

clone size: few
V gene: TRBV11-2
D gene: -
J gene: TRBJ2-5
CDR3 protein: CASSLNSSPQETQYF
CDR3 DNA: TGTGCCAGCAGCTTAAATTCAAGCCCACAAGAGACCCAGTACTTC

clone size: -
V gene: TRBV30
D gene: TRBD2
J gene: TRBJ2-7
CDR3 protein: CAWTSGSYEQYF
CDR3 DNA: TGTGCCTGGACTAGCGGGAGTTACGAGCAGTACTTC

clone size: few
V gene: TRBV18
D gene: -
J gene: TRBJ2-7
CDR3 protein: CASSPLQNSYEQYF
CDR3 DNA: TGTGCCAGCTCACCGTTACAGAACTCCTACGAGCAGTACTTC

clone size: few
V gene: TRBV5-1
D gene: -
J gene: TRBJ2-3
CDR3 protein: CASSLEIQRPSLTDTQYF
CDR3 DNA: TGCGCCAGCAGCTTGGAAATCCAGCGGCCTTCCCTCACAGATACGCAGTATTTT

clone size: -
V gene: TRBV6-1
D gene: TRBD1
J gene: TRBJ1-1
CDR3 protein: CASSVWTGGIEAFF
CDR3 DNA: TGTGCCAGCAGTGTTTGGACAGGGGGTATTGAAGCTTTCTTT

clone size: few
V gene: TRBV7-9
D gene: -
J gene: TRBJ2-5
CDR3 protein: CASSLGLSGIETQYF
CDR3 DNA: TGTGCCAGCAGCTTAGGTCTATCGGGGATTGAGACCCAGTACTTC

clone size: few
V gene: TRBV5-1
D gene: -
J gene: TRBJ2-3
CDR3 protein: CASSFGGTTTDTQYF
CDR3 DNA: TGCGCCAGCAGCTTTGGGGGGACAACCACAGATACGCAGTATTTT

clone size: -
V gene: TRBV6-5
D gene: -
J gene: TRBJ1-4
CDR3 protein: CASGERLNEKLFF
CDR3 DNA: TGTGCCAGCGGGGAACGGCTTAATGAAAAACTGTTTTTT

clone size: -
V gene: TRBV20-1
D gene: -
J gene: TRBJ1-1
CDR3 protein: CSAHKNSVIDTEAFF
CDR3 DNA: TGCAGTGCTCATAAAAACAGTGTAATAGACACTGAAGCTTTCTTT

clone size: many
V gene: TRBV5-1
D gene: -
J gene: TRBJ2-2
CDR3 protein: CASSLDPAGELFF
CDR3 DNA: TGCGCCAGCAGCTTGGATCCAGCCGGGGAGCTGTTTTTT

clone size: few
V gene: TRBV6-5
D gene: TRBD1
J gene: TRBJ1-1
CDR3 protein: CASSKADRGRGTEAFF
CDR3 DNA: TGTGCCAGCAGCAAGGCGGACAGGGGGCGCGGTACTGAAGCTTTCTTT

clone size: -
V gene: TRBV12-3/TRBV12-4
D gene: -
J gene: TRBJ2-1
CDR3 protein: CASSLLGPSYNEQFF
CDR3 DNA: TGTGCCAGCAGTTTATTGGGGCCCTCCTACAATGAGCAGTTCTTC

clone size: few
V gene: TRBV7-3
D gene: -
J gene: TRBJ1-1
CDR3 protein: CASSLIGMNTEAFF
CDR3 DNA: TGTGCCAGCAGCCTAATTGGGATGAACACTGAAGCTTTCTTT

clone size: few
V gene: TRBV4-1
D gene: -
J gene: TRBJ1-6
CDR3 protein: CASSQVGASPLHF
CDR3 DNA: TGCGCCAGCAGCCAAGTAGGGGCTTCACCCCTCCACTTT

clone size: many
V gene: TRBV12-3/TRBV12-4
D gene: TRBD2
J gene: TRBJ2-5
CDR3 protein: CASTFRTSGQETQYF
CDR3 DNA: TGTGCCAGCACCTTTAGGACTAGCGGACAAGAGACCCAGTACTTC

clone size: -
V gene: TRBV7-2
D gene: -
J gene: TRBJ2-6
CDR3 protein: CASSLENRANVLTF
CDR3 DNA: TGTGCCAGCAGCCTCGAGAATCGGGCCAACGTCCTGACTTTC

clone size: many
V gene: TRBV10-3
D gene: TRBD2
J gene: TRBJ2-3
CDR3 protein: CAISVLAVSADTQYF
CDR3 DNA: TGTGCCATCAGTGTACTAGCGGTCAGTGCGGATACGCAGTATTTT